This T cell receptor (beta chain) is from a study of cytomegalovirus exposure and HLA in healthy donors (dated by TCRdb to the late 2010s). About the full investigation: A later analysis indicated that the roughly 120 validation repertoires were generated on the platform also employed for the 720 or so repertoires of the first cohort. The study aimed to test whether signatures of past pathogen exposure could be identified by cataloging public T cell receptors. A separate validation cohort of roughly 120 different subjects was used in addition to the 666-subject first cohort. High-throughput TCR immunosequencing, statistical association of individual TCRs with disease status, and machine learning were combined to predict cytomegalovirus infection status. What the study reported, not specific to this receptor: Most TCR sequences were seen in very few donors, while some public TCRs were found in many individuals. Three of the identified cytomegalovirus-associated TCR beta chains were confirmed in vitro to be specific for cytomegalovirus antigens. Cytomegalovirus status was reported to be diagnosed by the classifier with high specificity and sensitivity in both the original and validation cohorts. It was suggested by the authors that the approach could potentially be generalized to other disease states and immunological phenotypes. The study gave a list of about 170 TCR beta chains associated with cytomegalovirus. A later analysis had no HLA typing for the validation cohort, so co-occurrence there was scored across all 110 or so repertoires. Of the cluster scores, 90% to 95% were above 0 in a later analysis, which found that TCRs clustered in the first cohort also tended to co-occur in the approximately 120 validation repertoires.

Separate from the roughly 700-subject first cohort, the validation cohort of 120 subjects was the group to which the donors belonged. Taken from the germline V gene, the CDR1 and CDR2 loops are SGHDN and FVKESK. V is shortened by 3 bases, J by 2 bases, and the region joining them spans 17 bases. Reading from cysteine to phenylalanine, the CDR3 counts 16 amino acids. Only the CDR3 region is kept as DNA, spanning 48 bases read in frame from base 1. Library method: the immunoSEQ multiplex PCR assay. The original methods were these. A statistical classification framework was built to diagnose cytomegalovirus status from the catalog of TCR beta chain sequences. What TCRdb holds here is the immuneACCESS table cut down to in-frame rearrangements. Part of the clones is not present; checked against another copy, under half of the missing clones reflect an unresolved V gene, and the others are unexplained. V and J calls and clone size are as listed in that table; D and trimming were resolved from the DNA. Present in this sample are about 140,000 clones, approximately 87% of which were seen just once. The ten largest clones represent under 3% of the sample.

About this clone itself: No cognate antigen has been identified for it. No clone much larger than this one lies a single base away; base qualities are absent.

Input material: PBMCs. The sequence links TRBV14 to TRBJ2-7, with the identity of the D gene unclear. The receptor's source is a man aged 18 to 35 in good health and CMV-seronegative. The CDR3 sequence is CASSHGFKRMTYEQYF. The nucleotide sequence reads TGTGCCAGCAGCCATGGTTTTAAGAGGATGACCTACGAGCAGTACTTC. Full variable domain (CDR3 extended with the reference TRBV14 and TRBJ2-7 proteins): EAGVTQFPSHSVIEKGQTVTLRCDPISGHDNLYWYRRVMGKEIKFLLHFVKESKQDESGMPNNRFLAERTGGTYSTLKVQPAELEDSGVYFCASSHGFKRMTYEQYFGPGTRLTVT.